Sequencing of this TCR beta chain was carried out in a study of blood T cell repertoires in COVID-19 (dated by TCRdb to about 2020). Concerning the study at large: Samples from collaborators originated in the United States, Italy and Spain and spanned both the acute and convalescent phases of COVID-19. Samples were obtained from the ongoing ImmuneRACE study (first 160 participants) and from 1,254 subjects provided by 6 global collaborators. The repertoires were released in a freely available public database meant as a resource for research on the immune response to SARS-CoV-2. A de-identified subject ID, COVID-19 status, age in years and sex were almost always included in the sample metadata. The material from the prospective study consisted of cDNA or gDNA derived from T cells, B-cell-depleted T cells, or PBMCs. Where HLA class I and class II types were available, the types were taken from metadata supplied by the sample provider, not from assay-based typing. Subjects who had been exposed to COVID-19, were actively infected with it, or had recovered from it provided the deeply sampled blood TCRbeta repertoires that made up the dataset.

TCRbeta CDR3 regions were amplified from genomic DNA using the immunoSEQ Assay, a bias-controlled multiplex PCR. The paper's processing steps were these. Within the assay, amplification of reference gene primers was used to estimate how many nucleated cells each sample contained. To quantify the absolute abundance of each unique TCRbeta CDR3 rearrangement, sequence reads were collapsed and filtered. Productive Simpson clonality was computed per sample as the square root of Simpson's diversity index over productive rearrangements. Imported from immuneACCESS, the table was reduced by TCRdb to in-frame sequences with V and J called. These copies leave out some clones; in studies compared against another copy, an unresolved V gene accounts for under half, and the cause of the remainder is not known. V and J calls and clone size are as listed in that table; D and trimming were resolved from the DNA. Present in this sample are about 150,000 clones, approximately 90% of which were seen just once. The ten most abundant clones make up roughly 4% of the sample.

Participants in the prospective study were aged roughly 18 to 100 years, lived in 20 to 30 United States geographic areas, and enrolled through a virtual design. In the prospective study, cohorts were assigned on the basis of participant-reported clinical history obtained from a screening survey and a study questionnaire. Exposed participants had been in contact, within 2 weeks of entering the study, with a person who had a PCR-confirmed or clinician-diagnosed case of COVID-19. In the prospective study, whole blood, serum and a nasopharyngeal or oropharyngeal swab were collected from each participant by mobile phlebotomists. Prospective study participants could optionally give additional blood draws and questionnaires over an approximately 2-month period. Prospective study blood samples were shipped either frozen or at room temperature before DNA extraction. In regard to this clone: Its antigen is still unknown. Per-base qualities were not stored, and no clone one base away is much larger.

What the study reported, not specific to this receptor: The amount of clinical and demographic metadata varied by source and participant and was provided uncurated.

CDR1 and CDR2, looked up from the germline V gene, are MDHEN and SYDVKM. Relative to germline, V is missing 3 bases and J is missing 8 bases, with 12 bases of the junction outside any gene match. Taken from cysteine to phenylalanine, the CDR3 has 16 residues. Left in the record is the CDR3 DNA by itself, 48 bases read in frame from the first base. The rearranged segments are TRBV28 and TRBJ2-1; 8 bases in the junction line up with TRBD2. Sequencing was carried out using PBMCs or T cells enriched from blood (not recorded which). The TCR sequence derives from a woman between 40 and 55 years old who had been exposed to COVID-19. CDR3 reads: CASSLVGEAGEYEQFF. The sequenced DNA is TGTGCCAGCAGTTTGGTTGGGGAAGCGGGAGAGTATGAGCAGTTCTTC.